The sequence of this TCR beta chain was determined in a study of blood T cell repertoires in COVID-19. The overall study: COVID-19 samples, acute and convalescent, were from the United States, Italy and Spain. T cells, B-cell-depleted T cells, or PBMCs supplied cDNA or gDNA.

This CDR3 contains 15 residues. Germline-derived CDR1 and CDR2 are WSHSY and SAAADI. Trimming shortened V by 3 bases and J by 4 bases, and 15 bases separated the two germline ends. This clone was detected only a few times. Original analysis: Researchers report that nucleated cell counts were estimated from reference gene primer amplification. Assay: immunoSEQ multiplex PCR; the TCRdb copy retains only in-frame clones and omits some. V and J calls plus clone size are reproduced from that table; the DNA served to infer D and trimming. This sample has tens of thousands of clones, with about 86% found just once.

The V gene is TRBV10-2, the J gene TRBJ1-2; possibly TRBD1 for D (5 bases). The sequence derives from a man aged 50 or older with acute or convalescent COVID-19. Sequences were obtained from peripheral blood. The CDR3 nucleotides read TGCGCCAGCAGTGAAACAGGTGCCGGTAGCTATGGCTACACCTTC. Protein: CASSETGAGSYGYTF.